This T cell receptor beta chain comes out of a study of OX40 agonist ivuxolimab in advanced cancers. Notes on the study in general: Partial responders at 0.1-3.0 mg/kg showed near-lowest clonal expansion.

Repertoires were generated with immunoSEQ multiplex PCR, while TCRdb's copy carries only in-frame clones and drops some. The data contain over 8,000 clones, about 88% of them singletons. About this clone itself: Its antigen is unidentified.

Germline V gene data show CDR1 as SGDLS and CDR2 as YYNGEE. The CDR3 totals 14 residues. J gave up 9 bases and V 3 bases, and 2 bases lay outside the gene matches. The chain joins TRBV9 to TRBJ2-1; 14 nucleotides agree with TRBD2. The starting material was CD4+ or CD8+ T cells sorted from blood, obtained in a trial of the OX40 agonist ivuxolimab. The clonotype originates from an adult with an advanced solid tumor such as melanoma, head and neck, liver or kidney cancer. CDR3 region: CASSATSGRGEQFF. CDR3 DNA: TGTGCCAGCAGCGCGACTAGCGGGAGGGGTGAGCAGTTCTTC.